This TCR beta chain was obtained from a study of blood T cell repertoires in COVID-19. The wider study: Samples came from the United States, Italy and Spain, spanning acute and convalescent COVID-19.

The trim removed 7 bases at V and 2 bases at J, leaving 10 bases unmatched. The CDR3 has 14 residues. The V gene's germline CDR1 is SQVTM and CDR2 ANQGSEA. In the original workflow: Quantification of nucleated cells was approximated via reference gene primer amplification. The data were produced by immunoSEQ multiplex PCR, yet TCRdb's version contains in-frame clones alone and is incomplete. V, J and clone size were drawn from that table, and D and trimming were deduced from the DNA. The data hold 270,000 or so clones, with nearly 85% observed a single time. This clone was observed a handful of times.

Sequenced material: peripheral blood. The J gene is TRBJ1-1, the V gene TRBV29-1; 7 nucleotides match TRBD1. This TCR was sampled from a human donor in a cohort sampled during active COVID-19. CDR3 loop: CSGGGRTGNTEAFF. The DNA for the CDR3 is TGCAGCGGGGGGGGTCGGACAGGCAACACTGAAGCTTTCTTT.